This T cell receptor (beta chain) is from a study of blood T cell repertoires in COVID-19. Overall study context: Donors in the United States, Italy and Spain gave samples during acute or convalescent COVID-19.

In the original processing: Estimation of nucleated cell counts relied on the amplification of reference gene primers. TCRdb keeps only in-frame clones here, not all; method: immunoSEQ multiplex PCR. V and J calls and clone size are given by that table; D and trimming were obtained from the DNA. Of over 250,000 clones listed, 85% to 90% are singletons. The CDR3 spans 12 residues. Germline CDR1 reads MNHEY; CDR2 reads SVGAGI. On this clone itself: The junction departs from germline at one end; a sequencing error may be responsible.

The origin of this receptor is a woman between 40 and 55 years old who had recovered from COVID-19. The chain carries TRBV6-5 and TRBJ2-7; maybe TRBD2 (6 bases). What was sequenced was peripheral blood. This chain's CDR3 is CMSGPSSYEQYF. The CDR3 nucleotides read TGCATGAGCGGGCCGAGCTCCTACGAGCAGTACTTC.